Following are 7 T cell receptor beta chains from one sample sequenced in a study of T-cell reconstitution after alpha-beta-depleted transplantation in children (dated by TCRdb to about 2016). The receptor library was made with PCR. Sequencing took place on an Illumina HiSeq 2500. TCR library preparation used molecular barcoding, with unique molecular identifiers applied to normalize quantification of the TCRbeta repertoire. TCRdb redid the processing of the public reads, applying fastp at Q25 and MiXCR, and retained in-frame beta chains. Each entry merges the rows of one CDR3 protein and shows their most common DNA and genes. The sample includes more than 400,000 distinct CDR3 sequences, with about an eighth observed a single time. The ten top clones hold about 14% of the sample. What the treatment or condition label conveys for this sample: allogeneic hematopoietic cell transplantation with graft depleted of TCRalphabeta T cells and CD19 B cells.

The source material was PBMCs, mostly from graft donor cells, sampled 180 days after TCRalphabeta/CD19-depleted stem cell transplant. The receptors here all came from a female patient aged 2 to 10 who had a stem cell transplant for aplastic anemia, so the T cells may come from the graft donor.

The chain employs TRBV12-3 or TRBV12-4 and TRBJ1-4; TRBD1 matches at 8 bases. The V segment lost 4 bases and the J segment 5 bases; nucleotides outside the gene matches: 3. The CDR3 totals 14 residues. DNA for the CDR3: TGTGCCAGCAGTTGGACAGGGCGAAATGAAAAACTGTTTTTT. Its translation is CASSWTGRNEKLFF.

This clonotype was counted many times. The CDR3 region is CASSLTSVNTGELFF. In DNA form, the CDR3 reads TGTGCCAGCAGTTTGACTAGCGTGAACACCGGGGAGCTGTTTTTT. The chain uses TRBV5-5 and TRBJ2-2; 8 bases match TRBD2. J was trimmed by 1 base and V by 5 bases; bases with no gene match: 4. The CDR3 sequence is 15 residues long. The germline V gene has CDR1 SGHKS and CDR2 YYEKEE (reference sequence).

This clonotype was counted many times. The V gene is TRBV5-1, the J gene TRBJ1-6, with a weak D call TRBD1 (6 bases). V dropped 4 bases and J dropped 4 bases, with 12 bases sitting between them. This CDR3 is built from 15 residues. Germline V gene data show CDR1 as SGHRS and CDR2 as YFSETQ. The DNA of the CDR3 is TGCGCCAGCAGCCAATTAGGGGGGTATAATTCACCCCTCCACTTT. It codes for CASSQLGGYNSPLHF. Complete variable domain (other parts from reference TRBV5-1 and TRBJ1-6): KAGVTQTPRYLIKTRGQQVTLSCSPISGHRSVSWYQQTPGQGLQFLFEYFSETQRNKGNFPGRFSGRQFSNSRSEMNVSTLELGDSALYLCASSQLGGYNSPLHFGNGTRLTVT.

This clonotype has just a few counts. The chain couples TRBV6-2 or TRBV6-3 to TRBJ2-7; 9 nucleotides agree with TRBD2. After removal of 6 bases from V and 1 base from J, the junction contained 4 bases not matched to a gene. The CDR3 extends over 14 amino acids. CDR1 and CDR2 (germline): MNHEY, SVGEGT. The CDR3 spells CASRPSGNSYEQYV. For the CDR3, the DNA is TGTGCCAGCAGGCCTAGCGGGAATTCCTACGAGCAGTACGTC.

The genes are TRBV24-1 and TRBJ2-1, with 8 positions matching TRBD2. This CDR3 is built from 16 residues. The germline gives CDR1 KGHDR, CDR2 SFDVKD. The junction had 5 bases not matched to a gene; V was cut back by 0 bases and J by 5 bases. This CDR3 is CATSDLRREDHNEQFF. DNA of the CDR3: TGTGCCACCAGTGATTTGAGGCGGGAGGACCACAATGAGCAGTTCTTC.

The chain joins TRBV24-1 to TRBJ2-5, with D maybe TRBD2 (5 bases). The V and J ends lost 4 bases and 4 bases respectively, with 9 bases between them. CDR1 and CDR2 (germline): KGHDR, SFDVKD. The CDR3 loop spans 13 amino acids. The CDR3 here is CATSERTRETQYF. The CDR3 nucleotides are TGTGCCACCAGTGAGCGGACTCGAGAGACCCAGTACTTC.

Ten or more counts support this clonotype. The chain joins TRBV12-3 or TRBV12-4 to TRBJ2-5, with 15 positions matching TRBD2. Germline trimming cut 6 bases from V and 4 bases from J; bases unmatched to any gene: 3. This CDR3 has 15 residues. In nucleotides, the CDR3 is TGTGCCAGCAGGGGACTAGCGGGAGGCCCAGAGACCCAGTACTTC. Residues: CASRGLAGGPETQYF.